The next 4 T cell receptor beta chains were all read from a single sample in a study of T cell clones after liver transplantation (dated by TCRdb to the late 2010s). Libraries were constructed by the immunoSEQ multiplex PCR assay. TCRdb mirrors the immuneACCESS table, restricted to in-frame sequences. Some clones are absent from its copies; in checked studies, under half trace to an unresolved V gene, and the reason for the others is unknown. This sample has about 70,000 clones in its table, and roughly 80% of those were observed once. The top ten hold approximately 0.81% of the sample. This specimen consisted of CD4+ T cells from blood, obtained 12 months after liver transplant. Receptors were obtained from a human patient who received a liver transplant. Some T cells may be donor cells from the graft after a transplant.

This clone showed up just a few times. The chain has TRBV18 and TRBJ2-2; 7 bases align to TRBD1. The CDR3 contains 16 residues. Germline V gene lookup returns CDR1 KGHSH and CDR2 LQKENI. V shed 3 bases, J shed 2 bases, and the junction held 6 bases outside the gene matches. CDR3 nucleotide sequence: TGTGCCAGCTCACCGACAGGGCAGGGAAACACCGGGGAGCTGTTTTTT. Protein product: CASSPTGQGNTGELFF.

The gene calls are TRBV2 and TRBJ1-5, with 7 positions matching TRBD1. The CDR3 spans 16 residues. Looked up from germline, CDR1 is SNHLY and CDR2 is FYNNEI. V trimming: 6 bases; J trimming: 4 bases; junction bases outside the gene matches: 12. CDR3 amino acids: CASSRGQPPVNQPQHF. In DNA, the CDR3 is TGTGCCAGCAGCCGGGGACAGCCTCCCGTAAATCAGCCCCAGCATTTT.

Written as DNA, the CDR3 is TGTGCCAGCAGCTCCCGGGACAGGGGTACCGGGGAGCTGTTTTTT. The encoded protein is CASSSRDRGTGELFF. The V call is TRBV7-9, the J call TRBJ2-2; 10 bases are shared with TRBD1. Germline V gene lookup returns CDR1 SEHNR and CDR2 FQNEAQ (reference sequence). The CDR3 contains 15 residues. V was pared by 4 bases and J by 5 bases, with 4 bases of the junction left unmatched.

This clone occurred once. The rearrangement uses TRBV6-6 and TRBJ1-4; tentative D call: TRBD1 (6 bases). The germline CDR1 and CDR2 sequences are MNHNY and SVGAGI (reference sequence). This CDR3 contains 12 residues. V gave up 10 bases and J gave up 8 bases, with 14 bases separating them. As DNA, the CDR3 is TGTGCCACCGGACAGATATTAGAAAAACTGTTTTTT. This gives the protein CATGQILEKLFF.